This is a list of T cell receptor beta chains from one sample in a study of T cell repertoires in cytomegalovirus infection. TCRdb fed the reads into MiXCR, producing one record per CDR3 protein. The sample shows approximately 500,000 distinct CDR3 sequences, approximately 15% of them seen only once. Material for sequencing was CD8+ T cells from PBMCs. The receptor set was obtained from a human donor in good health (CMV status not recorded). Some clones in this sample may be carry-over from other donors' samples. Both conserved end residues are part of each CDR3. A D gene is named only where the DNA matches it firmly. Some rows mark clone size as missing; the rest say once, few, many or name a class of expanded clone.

TGTGCCAGTAGTATCGGAGGGGAGCTTTACTACGAGCAGTACTTC | CASSIGGELYYEQYF | TRBJ2-7 | TRBV19 | - | many
TGTGCCAGCAGCTTAGAAAGGAACAGCCAGCATTTT | CASSLERNSQHF | TRBJ1-5 | TRBV7-9 | - | many
TGTGCCAGCAGGGGCGGGGGGGGGAATGAGCAGTTCTTC | CASRGGGGNEQFF | TRBJ2-1 | TRBV27 | TRBD2 | -
TGTGCCAGCTCACAGCCATCCGGCACTGAAGCTTTCTTT | CASSQPSGTEAFF | TRBJ1-1 | TRBV28 | - | -
TGTGCCAGCAGCTCTAGCCCAGGGAACCCGTATGGCTACACCTTC | CASSSSPGNPYGYTF | TRBJ1-2 | TRBV7-3 | - | many
TGCGCCAGCAGCCAAGAGTTTAGGGCTTACTTT | CASSQEFRAYF | TRBJ1-1 | TRBV4-1 | - | -
TGTGCCAGCAGCTTGGCACTAGCGGGAGACACCGGGGAGCTGTTTTTT | CASSLALAGDTGELFF | TRBJ2-2 | TRBV5-5 | TRBD2 | many
TGTGCCAGCAGCGTTACAGTCACCGGGGAGCTGTTTTTT | CASSVTVTGELFF | TRBJ2-2 | TRBV7-9 | - | many
TGTGCCAGCAGTAACAGGGGCTCCTACAATGAGCAGTTCTTC | CASSNRGSYNEQFF | TRBJ2-1 | TRBV6-5 | TRBD1 | -
TGTGCCAGCAGCTTAGTGGACAGGGAAGGAGGCACTGAAGCTTTCTTT | CASSLVDREGGTEAFF | TRBJ1-1 | TRBV7-9 | TRBD1 | many
TGTGCCAGCAGCCAGAGAAGCGGGGGGTACAATGAGCAGTTCTTC | CASSQRSGGYNEQFF | TRBJ2-1 | TRBV3-1 | TRBD2 | -
TGTGCCAGCGGGACTAGCGGGGGTACCGCCTACAATGAGCAGTTCTTC | CASGTSGGTAYNEQFF | TRBJ2-1 | TRBV7-9 | TRBD2 | -
TGTGCCAGCAGCCCACGGGGGACAAACTACAATGAGCAGTTCTTC | CASSPRGTNYNEQFF | TRBJ2-1 | TRBV7-2 | - | many
TGTGCCAGCAGCTCTACCTCCGGAGACTTGTTCTACGAGCAGTACTTC | CASSSTSGDLFYEQYF | TRBJ2-7 | TRBV7-9 | - | many
TGTGCCAGCAGCGTGGGGGCCGGGGGGCGTGAAAAACTGTTTTTT | CASSVGAGGREKLFF | TRBJ1-4 | TRBV14 | - | many
TGTGCCAGCAGTGGGGACCAACAGTACCAAGAGACCCAGTACTTC | CASSGDQQYQETQYF | TRBJ2-5 | TRBV6-1 | - | many
TGTGCCAGCAGTGCCGAGACAGGTTCCGGCTACGAGCAGTACTTC | CASSAETGSGYEQYF | TRBJ2-7 | TRBV6-6 | - | many
TGCGCCAGCAGCTTGGAAGGGGGAGCCGACGAGCAGTACTTC | CASSLEGGADEQYF | TRBJ2-7 | TRBV5-1 | - | few
TGTGCCTGGACAGCCCCGGATCGCTACACCTTC | CAWTAPDRYTF | TRBJ1-2 | TRBV30 | - | -
TGTGCCAGTACGTCACCGGGAGTGAACACTGAAGCTTTCTTT | CASTSPGVNTEAFF | TRBJ1-1 | TRBV13 | - | -
TGTGCCAGCGAGAAAGACAGACCCTATGGCTACACCTTC | CASEKDRPYGYTF | TRBJ1-2 | TRBV12-3/TRBV12-4 | - | many
TGTGCCAGCAGCCCTAGTATGTATGGCTACACCTTC | CASSPSMYGYTF | TRBJ1-2 | TRBV5-6 | - | -
TGTGCCAGCAGCCCGACGGGTGGACGGGAAAAACTGTTTTTT | CASSPTGGREKLFF | TRBJ1-4 | TRBV7-2 | - | many
TGTGCCAGCAGTCTCCACAGGTCACCAACTAATGAAAAACTGTTTTTT | CASSLHRSPTNEKLFF | TRBJ1-4 | TRBV7-9 | - | many
TGTGCCACCAGCAGAGAACCGGACAGGATCGCGAACACCGGGGAGCTGTTTTTT | CATSREPDRIANTGELFF | TRBJ2-2 | TRBV15 | TRBD1 | few
TGTGCCAGCAGCTTAATAGAGGGACTATACTATGGCTACACCTTC | CASSLIEGLYYGYTF | TRBJ1-2 | TRBV7-8 | - | many
TGTGCCAGCATAGAGACAGGGGCCACAGATACGCAGTATTTT | CASIETGATDTQYF | TRBJ2-3 | TRBV27 | TRBD1 | few
TGCGCCAGCAGCTTACAGCTAGCGGGCGGAAGCTCCTACAATGAGCAGTTCTTC | CASSLQLAGGSSYNEQFF | TRBJ2-1 | TRBV5-1 | TRBD2 | -
TGCAGTGCAGCCCGGGACAGGGACTACGCTAGCACAGATACGCAGTATTTT | CSAARDRDYASTDTQYF | TRBJ2-3 | TRBV20-1 | TRBD1 | many
TGTGCCAGCAGTCCAAATAGCGGGAGGGCCAAGAATGAGCAGTTCTTC | CASSPNSGRAKNEQFF | TRBJ2-1 | TRBV27 | TRBD2 | few
TGTGCCAGCAGTGAAGCTGTAGGAAGACCTGGTGGCTACACCTTC | CASSEAVGRPGGYTF | TRBJ1-2 | TRBV6-1 | - | many
TGTGCCAGCAGCCACTGGACAGGGCGTGATAACTATGGCTACACCTTC | CASSHWTGRDNYGYTF | TRBJ1-2 | TRBV6-6 | TRBD1 | many
TGTGCCAGCAGCCCGGAGGCGTGGGGCAGTGGCTACACCTTC | CASSPEAWGSGYTF | TRBJ1-2 | TRBV7-9 | - | many
TGCGCCAGCAGCAACCAGACAGGGACAGATACGCAGTATTTT | CASSNQTGTDTQYF | TRBJ2-3 | TRBV10-1 | TRBD1 | -
TGTGCCAGCAGCCCTATTCGACTAGCGGGGAACAATGAGCAGTTCTTC | CASSPIRLAGNNEQFF | TRBJ2-1 | TRBV28 | TRBD2 | many
TGTGCCACCAGCCCAGGGACAGGGATCTATGGCTACACCTTC | CATSPGTGIYGYTF | TRBJ1-2 | TRBV15 | TRBD1 | many
TGTGCCAGCAGGCTGGAGACGACCCAGTACTTC | CASRLETTQYF | TRBJ2-5 | TRBV12-3/TRBV12-4 | - | -
TGTGCCAGCATCTTAAGAGACTACAGATTTAGGAGCACAGATACGCAGTATTTT | CASILRDYRFRSTDTQYF | TRBJ2-3 | TRBV6-6 | - | few
TGCAGTGCTAGAGATGAGGGGAAAAACTACAATGAGCAGTTCTTC | CSARDEGKNYNEQFF | TRBJ2-1 | TRBV20-1 | - | few
TGCGCCAGAGGCACAGTCCTCGTATCTAATGAAAAACTGTTTTTT | CARGTVLVSNEKLFF | TRBJ1-4 | TRBV10-1 | - | few
TGTGCCAGCAGCTTAGGTGGGGGGGGGGATCAGCCCCAGCATTTT | CASSLGGGGDQPQHF | TRBJ1-5 | TRBV13 | - | -
TGTGCCAGCAGTCATAACATCCGGGACAATATGAAAGGGTACGAAGCTTTCTTT | CASSHNIRDNMKGYEAFF | TRBJ1-1 | TRBV12-3/TRBV12-4 | - | many